This T cell receptor beta chain was documented in a study of control samples from healthy donors and cancer patients. TCRdb's copy holds only in-frame clones and misses some; the assay was immunoSEQ multiplex PCR. The sample has approximately 210,000 clones; 91% are singletons. This clonotype originated in a man under 40 in good health. Material: blood.

The CDR3 region is CASRDRADTQYF. The CDR3, as DNA: TGTGCCAGCAGGGACAGGGCAGATACGCAGTATTTT. V and J are TRBV3-1 (or the pseudogene TRBV3-2) and TRBJ2-3; TRBD1 agrees at 8 bases. The V gene's germline CDR1 is LGHDT and CDR2 YNNKEL (reference sequence). The length of the CDR3 is 12 residues. J lost 4 bases, V lost 6 bases, and 0 bases had no gene match.